This is a list of T cell receptor beta chains from one sample in a study of cytomegalovirus exposure and HLA in healthy donors. Data came from immunoSEQ multiplex PCR; TCRdb stores just in-frame clones and leaves some out. This table has tens of thousands of clones, 70% appearing once. Input material: PBMCs. These receptors came from a woman in her sixties or seventies in good health and CMV-seropositive. CDR3s include the opening cysteine and the closing phenylalanine or tryptophan. A D gene is named only where the DNA matches it firmly.

cdr3_aa	cdr3_nt	d_call	v_call	j_call
CASSTNTDTQYF	TGTGCCAGCAGCACAAACACAGATACGCAGTATTTT	NA	TRBV5-6	TRBJ2-3
CASSLNSGWTGRNTEAFF	TGTGCCAGCAGCTTGAATAGTGGGTGGACAGGGCGTAACACTGAAGCTTTCTTT	TRBD1	TRBV5-4	TRBJ1-1
CSSSFSDNRGNSPLHF	TGTTCCAGCAGCTTTTCAGATAACAGGGGTAATTCACCCCTCCACTTT	TRBD1	TRBV7-9	TRBJ1-6
CASSHRTGGYNEQFF	TGCGCCAGCAGCCATAGGACAGGCGGTTACAATGAGCAGTTCTTC	TRBD1	TRBV5-1	TRBJ2-1
CASSLLGGRGSRDEQYF	TGTGCCAGCAGCTTACTCGGGGGTAGGGGCTCTAGGGACGAGCAGTACTTC	NA	TRBV7-2	TRBJ2-7
CASSLVQGARGLYQPQHF	TGTGCCAGCAGCTTAGTACAGGGGGCTAGGGGTTTATATCAGCCCCAGCATTTT	TRBD1	TRBV7-2	TRBJ1-5
CASSQLGGAEAFF	TGTGCCAGCAGCCAATTGGGGGGGGCTGAAGCTTTCTTT	NA	TRBV14	TRBJ1-1
CASTYRTGTGEGETQYF	TGTGCCAGCACCTACCGAACCGGGACAGGGGAAGGCGAGACCCAGTACTTC	TRBD1	TRBV7-2	TRBJ2-5
CASRHQGNTEAFF	TGTGCCAGCAGACACCAGGGGAACACTGAAGCTTTCTTT	NA	TRBV19	TRBJ1-1
CASSLAGGPNEQYF	TGTGCCAGCAGTTTGGCGGGGGGGCCTAACGAGCAGTACTTC	TRBD2	TRBV27	TRBJ2-7
CASSPGVITDTQYF	TGCGCCAGCAGCCCGGGGGTGATCACAGATACGCAGTATTTT	NA	TRBV5-1	TRBJ2-3
CASTRSGDYGYTF	TGTGCCAGCACCCGATCGGGGGACTATGGCTACACCTTC	NA	TRBV2	TRBJ1-2
CASRESGVDGTEAFF	TGTGCCAGCAGGGAATCAGGGGTTGATGGGACTGAAGCTTTCTTT	NA	TRBV6-5	TRBJ1-1
CSAGTGFLGNNEQFF	TGCAGCGCGGGTACAGGGTTCTTGGGTAACAATGAGCAGTTCTTC	NA	TRBV29-1	TRBJ2-1